A single sample gave rise to the 26 T cell receptor beta chains below, sequenced in a study of cytomegalovirus exposure and HLA in healthy donors. Clones were sequenced by immunoSEQ multiplex PCR, and TCRdb holds only the in-frame ones, with some missing. The sample has nearly 200,000 clones; 75% to 85% are singletons. Sample: PBMCs. These receptors originate from a woman in her twenties or thirties in good health and CMV-seropositive.

The CDR3 sequence: CASRTDNGNTIYF. CDR3 in DNA: TGTGCCAGCAGAACAGATAACGGAAACACCATATATTTT. This chain links TRBV2 with TRBJ1-3; D unclear. Germline V gene sequence: CDR1 SNHLY, CDR2 FYNNEI. V was trimmed by 6 bases and J by 4 bases, leaving 10 bases between them. The CDR3 is 13 residues long.

This clone occurred once. This chain uses TRBV5-1 with TRBJ2-7, with a possible D match to TRBD2 (5 bases). The V gene's germline CDR1 is SGHRS and CDR2 YFSETQ. The CDR3 runs 13 residues. With 5 bases removed from V and 4 bases from J, the gap between germline ends came to 13 bases. CDR3 DNA: TGCGCCAGCAGTCCCCCACGAGGGTACGAGCAGTACTTC. It encodes CASSPPRGYEQYF. The full variable domain, with the rest looked up from reference TRBV5-1 and TRBJ2-7, is KAGVTQTPRYLIKTRGQQVTLSCSPISGHRSVSWYQQTPGQGLQFLFEYFSETQRNKGNFPGRFSGRQFSNSRSEMNVSTLELGDSALYLCASSPPRGYEQYFGPGTRLTVT.

This clone was detected only once. V gene TRBV19 combines with J gene TRBJ1-1; 7 bases are a match to TRBD1. Germline assignment: CDR1 LNHDA and CDR2 SQIVND (reference sequence). V lost 5 bases to trimming and J lost 1 base; unmatched junction nucleotides: 7. This CDR3 comprises 15 residues. The CDR3 loop is CASSGPGQKNTEAFF. In DNA form, the CDR3 reads TGTGCCAGTAGTGGACCGGGACAGAAGAACACTGAAGCTTTCTTT.

This chain joins TRBV15 and TRBJ2-1; 7 bases fit TRBD2. The CDR3 extends over 14 amino acids. Looked up from germline, CDR1 is LNHNV and CDR2 is YYDKDF (reference sequence). After removal of 3 bases from V and 8 bases from J, the junction contained 7 bases not matched to a gene. The CDR3 is CATSRSGNVYEQFF. In DNA form, the CDR3 reads TGTGCCACCAGCAGGAGCGGGAATGTCTATGAGCAGTTCTTC.

This chain connects TRBV7-9 to TRBJ2-2, with TRBD2 as a possible D gene (6 bases). CDR1 is SEHNR and CDR2 is FQNEAQ in the germline V gene (reference sequence). This CDR3 has 13 residues. V was pared by 3 bases and J by 4 bases, with 6 bases between. The CDR3 DNA reads as TGTGCCAGCAGCTTCGGGGGCACCGGGGAGCTGTTTTTT. Protein sequence: CASSFGGTGELFF. Based on the CDR3 plus reference TRBV7-9 and TRBJ2-2, the full variable domain is DTGVSQNPRHKITKRGQNVTFRCDPISEHNRLYWYRQTLGQGPEFLTYFQNEAQLEKSRLLSDRFSAERPKGSFSTLEIQRTEQGDSAMYLCASSFGGTGELFFGEGSRLTVL.

The chain employs TRBV2 and TRBJ1-1; D uncertain. Between the trimmed V and J ends, which lost 5 bases and 0 bases, there was a span of 13 bases. The CDR3 runs 15 residues. CDR1 is SNHLY, CDR2 FYNNEI, per germline. Here the CDR3 DNA reads TGTGCCAGCAGTATAGCCGGGGTCATGAACACTGAAGCTTTCTTT. Its protein is CASSIAGVMNTEAFF.

The chain links TRBV11-2 to TRBJ1-5, with D possibly TRBD1 on 5 matching bases. Germline assignment: CDR1 SGHAT and CDR2 FQNNGV. The CDR3 spans 13 residues. Trimming shortened V by 5 bases and J by 7 bases, and 12 bases separated the two germline ends. Written as DNA, the CDR3 is TGTGCCAGCAGCCCCCAGGGAGGGCAGCCCCAGCATTTT. This encodes CASSPQGGQPQHF.

This clone has just a few counts. The chain employs TRBV10-3 and TRBJ2-7; 9 positions agree with TRBD1. The CDR3 contains 13 residues. In germline, CDR1 is ENHRY, CDR2 SYGVKD. The ends lost 9 bases at V and 0 bases at J; junction bases unmatched: 3. The CDR3 here is CAMGQGVSYEQYF. The CDR3 coding sequence is TGTGCCATGGGACAGGGCGTCTCCTACGAGCAGTACTTC.

The rearrangement joins TRBV5-1 to TRBJ1-1; TRBD1 agrees at 8 bases. Germline V CDR1 and CDR2: SGHRS, YFSETQ. V shed 4 bases, J shed 3 bases, and the junction held 11 bases outside the gene matches. The CDR3 contains 16 residues. CDR3: CASSPGQGFLYTEAFF. The CDR3 DNA follows: TGCGCCAGCAGCCCCGGACAGGGCTTTTTGTACACTGAAGCTTTCTTT.

This chain uses TRBV7-2 with TRBJ2-2; TRBD2 is a possible D gene (6 bases). Trimming pared 0 bases from V and 0 bases from J, leaving 8 bases between. The length of the CDR3 is 16 residues. Germline CDR1 reads SGHTA; CDR2 reads FQGNSA. This CDR3 is CASSLARGANTGELFF. CDR3 in DNA: TGTGCCAGCAGCTTAGCGCGCGGGGCGAACACCGGGGAGCTGTTTTTT.

The CDR3, as DNA: TGTGCCAGCAGTTACTATCCCGATGTGAGCGAGCAGTACTTC. It is translated as CASSYYPDVSEQYF. The rearrangement uses TRBV6-6 and TRBJ2-7; no clear D. Trimming shortened V by 1 base and J by 6 bases, and 13 bases separated the two germline ends. Germline assignment: CDR1 MNHNY and CDR2 SVGAGI (reference sequence). This CDR3 is built from 14 residues.

The CDR3, as DNA: TGTGCCAGCACACAGGGGAGGAACACCGGGGAGCTGTTTTTT. This sequence encodes CASTQGRNTGELFF. This rearrangement joins TRBV2 to TRBJ2-2; 7 bases align to TRBD1. CDR3 length: 14 amino acids. Looked up from germline, CDR1 is SNHLY and CDR2 is FYNNEI. V lost 7 bases, J lost 1 base, and 3 bases stayed unmatched. Supplemented by reference TRBV2 and TRBJ2-2, the full variable domain reads EPEVTQTPSHQVTQMGQEVILRCVPISNHLYFYWYRQILGQKVEFLVSFYNNEISEKSEIFDDQFSVERPDGSNFTLKIRSTKLEDSAMYFCASTQGRNTGELFFGEGSRLTVL.

The rearrangement joins TRBV7-2 to TRBJ1-1; D not resolved. This CDR3 region has 14 residues. V gave up 2 bases and J gave up 1 base, with 8 bases separating them. The germline CDR1 and CDR2 sequences are SGHTA and FQGNSA. This chain's CDR3 is CASSLSLSNTEAFF. The CDR3 region has the DNA TGTGCCAGCAGCTTATCCTTGTCGAACACTGAAGCTTTCTTT.

The V call is TRBV7-2, the J call TRBJ2-2, with 9 bases fitting TRBD2. V lost 3 bases, J lost 4 bases, and 3 bases stayed unmatched. There are 15 residues in the CDR3. Germline lookup yields CDR1 SGHTA and CDR2 FQGNSA. Written as DNA, the CDR3 is TGTGCCAGCAGCTTCTTAGCGGGAGTCACCGGGGAGCTGTTTTTT. Translated, it gives CASSFLAGVTGELFF.

The rearrangement uses TRBV4-1 and TRBJ2-7; tentative D call: TRBD2 (7 bases). The CDR3 is 13 residues long. The germline V and J ends were trimmed by 1 base and 9 bases, with 13 bases remaining between them. Germline V CDR1 and CDR2: MGHRA, YSYEKL. The CDR3 sequence is CASSQVGGEVQYF. The CDR3 DNA reads as TGCGCCAGCAGCCAAGTAGGGGGGGAAGTGCAGTACTTC.

V gene TRBV6-8 combines with J gene TRBJ2-3, with 14 bases that match TRBD2. The length of the CDR3 is 21 residues. Germline CDR1 MNHGY, CDR2 SAAAGT. The V segment lost 4 bases and the J segment 2 bases; nucleotides outside the gene matches: 17. For the CDR3, the DNA is TGTGCCAGCAGTTCCCCTAGACTAGCGGGAGGGGACTCCTCTTTCACAGATACGCAGTATTTT. As protein: CASSSPRLAGGDSSFTDTQYF.

The chain is built from TRBV15 and TRBJ2-1, with 8 bases that match TRBD1. Germline trimming cut 3 bases from V and 0 bases from J; bases unmatched to any gene: 1. The CDR3 totals 15 residues. Looked up from germline, CDR1 is LNHNV and CDR2 is YYDKDF (reference sequence). The CDR3: CATSRDRDSYNEQFF. Here the CDR3 DNA reads TGTGCCACCAGCAGGGACAGGGACTCCTACAATGAGCAGTTCTTC.

The chain couples TRBV13 to TRBJ2-2; TRBD1 agrees at 7 bases. Germline CDR1 and CDR2: PRHDT and FYEKMQ (reference sequence). This CDR3 has 17 amino acids. Trimming removed 5 bases from V and 0 bases from J; junction bases left unmatched: 9. The DNA for the CDR3 is TGTGCCAGCAGCAACTACGAGGACAGGCCGAACACCGGGGAGCTGTTTTTT. Residues: CASSNYEDRPNTGELFF.

This chain joins TRBV7-9 and TRBJ2-7; weak D call: TRBD1 (5 bases). CDR3 length equals 16 residues. CDR1 SEHNR and CDR2 FQNEAQ come from the germline V gene (reference sequence). V was pared by 5 bases and J by 4 bases, with 21 bases between. The CDR3 loop reads CASSPPWGSQIYEQYF. DNA of the CDR3: TGTGCCAGCAGCCCGCCCTGGGGCAGCCAAATTTACGAGCAGTACTTC.

The chain links TRBV4-2 to TRBJ1-4; 9 positions match TRBD1. The CDR3 length is 16 residues. V trimming: 3 bases; J trimming: 2 bases; junction bases outside the gene matches: 4. CDR1 and CDR2 (germline): LGHNA, YNFKEQ. CDR3 in amino acids: CASSQRQGGTNEKLFF. The CDR3 coding sequence is TGTGCCAGCAGCCAGCGACAGGGGGGGACTAATGAAAAACTGTTTTTT.

The rearrangement links TRBV28 to TRBJ1-2, with TRBD1 identical over 10 bases. From germline, CDR1 is MDHEN and CDR2 SYDVKM. After removal of 7 bases from V and 5 bases from J, the junction contained 19 bases not matched to a gene. The CDR3 is 18 residues long. The CDR3 is CASNGLRQGARSRYGYTF. The DNA for the CDR3 is TGTGCCAGCAATGGGCTGAGACAGGGGGCAAGGTCGAGGTATGGCTACACCTTC.

The chain uses TRBV6-1 and TRBJ1-1; no firm D call. The CDR3 runs to 14 residues. V dropped 6 bases and J dropped 0 bases, with 11 bases sitting between them. The V gene's germline CDR1 is MNHNS and CDR2 SASEGT. CDR3 amino acids: CASRAQFLNTEAFF. The CDR3 nucleotides are TGTGCCAGCAGGGCACAATTCTTGAACACTGAAGCTTTCTTT.

The V call is TRBV27, the J call TRBJ1-4; a possible D gene is TRBD1 (5 bases). V was trimmed by 8 bases and J by 5 bases, leaving 15 bases between them. The CDR3 length is 14 residues. Germline assignment: CDR1 MNHEY and CDR2 SMNVEV (reference sequence). Here the CDR3 DNA reads TGTGCCAGCGGCAAACAGGAGTTAAATGAAAAACTGTTTTTT. As protein: CASGKQELNEKLFF.

The V and J genes are TRBV7-2 and TRBJ1-5, with D unclear. CDR1 SGHTA and CDR2 FQGNSA come from the germline V gene. The CDR3 is made up of 14 amino acids. The ends were cut back, 1 base at V and 0 bases at J, with 4 bases in the middle. The CDR3 region is CASSLGVSNQPQHF. The CDR3 DNA is TGTGCCAGCAGCTTAGGAGTTAGCAATCAGCCCCAGCATTTT.

The rearrangement joins TRBV27 to TRBJ1-5, with D unclear. The CDR3 covers 14 residues. Trimming took off 1 base at V and 0 bases at J, with 4 bases between the two ends. The germline gives CDR1 MNHEY, CDR2 SMNVEV (reference sequence). The CDR3 DNA reads as TGTGCCAGCAGTTTATTTAATAGCAATCAGCCCCAGCATTTT. This sequence encodes CASSLFNSNQPQHF.

V gene TRBV19 combines with J gene TRBJ1-3, with 7 bases identical to TRBD1. Germline V gene sequence: CDR1 LNHDA, CDR2 SQIVND (reference sequence). Losses at the gene ends were 6 bases for V and 3 bases for J; bases not matched to a gene: 5. The CDR3 is made up of 14 amino acids. The CDR3 DNA is TGTGCCAGTAGAGACAGGGTGCTTGGAAACACCATATATTTT. Translation: CASRDRVLGNTIYF. Full variable domain (missing parts from reference TRBV19 and TRBJ1-3): DGGITQSPKYLFRKEGQNVTLSCEQNLNHDAMYWYRQDPGQGLRLIYYSQIVNDFQKGDIAEGYSVSREKKESFPLTVTSAQKNPTAFYLCASRDRVLGNTIYFGEGSWLTVV.